The next 2 T cell receptor beta chains were all read from a single sample in a study of T-cell memory formation after mild COVID-19 (dated by TCRdb to the early 2020s). The library came from 5' RACE. This sample was sequenced with an Illumina NovaSeq 6000. In TCRdb, the public reads were trimmed at Q25 with fastp and aligned with MiXCR, with productive beta chains retained. Identical CDR3 proteins give one entry, which carries the most common genes and DNA. In all, the sample holds 130,000 to 150,000 distinct CDR3 sequences, and 6% to 6.5% of those were seen once. Around 2% of the sample is taken by the ten largest. Sequencing input: PBMCs or a T cell subset sorted from them (not recorded which). The source is an adult woman who had mild COVID-19 (a few samples of this study predate the infection). The sample titles of this study are shuffled in the database, so cell type and time point are left out; the donor was told from shared clones.

The CDR3: CASSLSQENYGYTF. The CDR3 DNA sequence: TGTGCCAGCAGCTTGTCGCAGGAGAACTATGGCTACACCTTC. The V call is TRBV7-9, the J call TRBJ1-2; no clear D gene. V dropped 3 bases and J dropped 2 bases, with 10 bases sitting between them. CDR1 is SEHNR and CDR2 is FQNEAQ in the germline V gene (reference sequence). The CDR3 spans 14 residues.

This clonotype was found a few times. This chain connects TRBV19 to TRBJ1-3, with 7 bases that match TRBD1. V gave up 7 bases and J gave up 2 bases; unmatched junction bases: 2. CDR3 length: 13 amino acids. Germline CDR1 is LNHDA and CDR2 is SQIVND (reference sequence). CDR3: CASIGTAGNTIYF. The CDR3 coding sequence is TGTGCCAGTATTGGGACAGCTGGAAACACCATATATTTT.